This T cell receptor (beta chain) is from a study of spatial heterogeneity in lung cancer (dated by TCRdb to 2018 to 2020). Looking at the study overall: The donors were 60 to 80 patients from the lung TRACERx cohort who had early-stage, untreated non-small cell lung cancer. More beta-chain than alpha-chain transcripts were consistently detected, likely reflecting higher beta-chain transcript abundance. Follow-up PBMC samples were sequenced whenever the samples were available, and the median time to follow-up was about 2 years after resection. In non-small cell lung cancer, the study quantitatively compared TCR alpha and beta repertoires across several tumor regions, matched nontumor lung, and blood. In the raw uncorrected reads, each unique combination of TCR and UMI appeared more than ten times on average. Nonsynonymous mutation counts, determined by whole-exome sequencing of tumor tissue, were related to TCR repertoire features. At surgery, about 210 tumor regions, 63 to 70 matched nontumor lung samples and more than 55 PBMC samples were TCR-sequenced for both alpha and beta chains. What the study reported, not specific to this receptor: Additional single-cell paired TCR alpha and beta sequencing was considered necessary to confirm, at a functional level, the hypothesis that regional TCRs recognize regional mutations. Ubiquitous expanded tumor TCRs were found in blood more often at tumor resection than at routine follow-up. Only 14 patients were included in the comparisons of baseline and follow-up blood repertoires.

From the cysteine up to the phenylalanine, the CDR3 has a length of 16 residues. Of the read, only the CDR3 DNA is kept; its 48 bases are in frame from base 1. Sequences LGHNA (CDR1) and YNFKEQ (CDR2) are obtained from the germline V gene. V is clipped by 4 bases and J by 2 bases, and the sequence between their germline boundaries is 12 bases long. The library was generated by 5' RACE. TCRdb records NextSeq 500 as the sequencer. In the TCR library protocol, a unique molecular identifier was attached to each TCR cDNA molecule so that PCR and sequencing errors could be corrected. On the study's bioinformatics: TCR identification, UMI-based error correction and CDR3 extraction were all carried out with Decombinator tools. TCRs above a frequency of 2 per 1,000, corresponding to the top 1% of the tumor frequency distribution, were defined as expanded. Rényi diversity was computed with the R vegan package after subsampling each repertoire 100 times to 5,000 TCRs. CDR3 similarity networks were constructed using string-kernel similarity of amino acid triplets, with links drawn between CDR3s whose pairwise similarity was above 0.82. The public sequencing data were trimmed at Q25 with fastp and processed into clonotypes with MiXCR by TCRdb, which kept only in-frame beta chains. A single entry per CDR3 protein holds the most common genes and DNA from its merged rows. The V and J calls here are based on TCRdb, not the publication. This sample is represented by roughly 120,000 distinct CDR3 sequences; about 10% of them were singletons. The ten largest clones take up roughly a quarter of the sample.

This clonotype was recorded a few times. No cognate antigen has been identified for it. No per-base quality is available; no much larger clone lies one base away. Interpreted using the paper, the time point label stands for: blood at routine non-recurrence follow-up after resection. For TCR sequencing, whole RNA was extracted from tumor and nontumor lung tissue, or from cryopreserved PBMC samples, and no cell sorting was done. A patient was chosen for TCR sequencing only when enough RNA was available from at least two tumor regions. The sequence joins TRBV4-2 to TRBJ2-6, and the D gene may be TRBD2, 6 bases matching. The input for sequencing was PBMCs, taken at follow-up. The clonotype was recovered from a female donor with early-stage non-small cell lung cancer. Here is the DNA: TGTGCCAGCAGCCCGACTTCGGGAGCTGGGGCCAACGTCCTGACTTTC. The translation is CASSPTSGAGANVLTF.